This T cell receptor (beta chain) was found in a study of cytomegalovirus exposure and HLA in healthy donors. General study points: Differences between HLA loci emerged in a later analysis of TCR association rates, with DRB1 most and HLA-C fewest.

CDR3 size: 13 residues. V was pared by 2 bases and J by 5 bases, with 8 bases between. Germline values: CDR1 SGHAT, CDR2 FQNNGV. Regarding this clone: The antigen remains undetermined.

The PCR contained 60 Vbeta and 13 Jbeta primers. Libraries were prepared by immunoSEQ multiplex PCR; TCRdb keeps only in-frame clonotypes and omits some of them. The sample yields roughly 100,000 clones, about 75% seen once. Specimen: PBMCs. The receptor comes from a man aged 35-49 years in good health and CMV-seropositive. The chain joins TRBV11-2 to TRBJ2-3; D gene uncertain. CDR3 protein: CASSLSRRDTQYF. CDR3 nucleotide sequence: TGTGCCAGCAGCTTATCGAGGAGAGATACGCAGTATTTT.